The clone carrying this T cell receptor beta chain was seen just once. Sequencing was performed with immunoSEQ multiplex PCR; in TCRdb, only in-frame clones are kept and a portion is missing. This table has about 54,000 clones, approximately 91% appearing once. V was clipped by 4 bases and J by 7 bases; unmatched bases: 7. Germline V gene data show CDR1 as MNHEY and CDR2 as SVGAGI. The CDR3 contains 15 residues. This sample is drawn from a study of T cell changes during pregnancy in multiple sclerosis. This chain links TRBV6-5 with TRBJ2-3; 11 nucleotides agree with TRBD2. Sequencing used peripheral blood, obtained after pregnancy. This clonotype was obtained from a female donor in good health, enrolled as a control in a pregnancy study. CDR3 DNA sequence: TGTGCCAGCAGTTCGAGGACTAGCGGGCTATATACGCAGTATTTT. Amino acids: CASSSRTSGLYTQYF.